This record concerns one T cell receptor (beta chain) sequence. This clone was seen a single time. Which antigen it targets is not known. Base-call qualities are not available, and no considerably larger clone is one nucleotide away. The data were taken from a study of CD8+ T cells in alopecia areata (dated by TCRdb to 2016 to 2018). General notes on the study: The treated patients took part in an open-label pilot trial in which moderate-to-severe alopecia areata was treated with oral tofacitinib at 5 to 10 mg twice daily. Tofacitinib was given for 6 to 18 months, followed by 6 months of follow-up off drug to assess delayed response and recurrence. The SALT score, which quantifies the percentage of affected scalp surface area, was used to measure disease severity in treated patients. High-throughput TCRbeta sequencing was used to examine T cell clonal expansion in alopecia areata in both the C3H/HeJ mouse model and human patients. Human TCRbeta sequencing covered scalp tissue and sorted CD4+ and CD8+ peripheral blood T cells from patchy and totalis/universalis alopecia areata patients and healthy controls. Patients on tofacitinib were biopsied at baseline and after 4 and 24 weeks of treatment, and several of the patients also had a later scalp biopsy. Scalp clonality was compared across normal scalp (n=4), patchy alopecia areata scalp (n=8), and alopecia totalis/universalis scalp (n=8). RNA came from the PAXgene miRNA kit for fixed scalp, the miRNeasy kit for PBMCs, and the RNeasy kit for mouse skin. Amplification of TCRbeta CDR3 regions was done by immunoSEQ multiplex PCR using 35 Vbeta forward primers and 13 Jbeta reverse primers.

Overall study outcomes, separate from this receptor: Scalp clonality and the number of expanded CD8+ clones among the top 100 scalp clones were significantly decreased by tofacitinib. During tofacitinib treatment, many expanded lesional clones stuck around in both scalp and blood, and this persistence may partly explain why relapse happens after treatment is stopped. Because the treated cohort was small and had only one nonresponder, larger studies are needed to examine links between baseline CD8+ expansion and response. Compared with mice, TCR sequences shared between patients were less clear, possibly partly because of HLA diversity across the patient population. Resident alphabeta T cells in normal human skin are also sequenced, complicating scalp TCR repertoire analysis, unlike mouse skin dominated by gammadelta T cells. Lesional scalp, especially in alopecia totalis/universalis, showed higher clonality and more expanded CD8+ clones than normal scalp, suggesting antigenic drive.

The germline V gene (reference sequence) specifies GTSNPN as CDR1 and SVGIG as CDR2. V and J are truncated by 4 bases and 9 bases respectively, leaving an intervening sequence of 19 bases. The CDR3 measures 14 amino acids from cysteine to phenylalanine. CDR3 DNA is the only sequence kept; it has 42 bases, read in frame from the first base. The library was produced with the immunoSEQ multiplex PCR assay. To provide template for TCR sequencing, every sample had RNA extracted and reverse transcribed into cDNA. SuperScript III was used to make first-strand cDNA, primed with a 2:1 mix of oligo-dT and random hexamers. A synthetic immune receptor repertoire was used to measure amplification bias, and any remaining bias was corrected computationally. The study's own analysis went as follows. Raw reads were preprocessed to remove errors, and CDR3 was defined according to IMGT conventions as the region from the conserved cysteine to phenylalanine. Clonality was calculated as 1 minus Shannon entropy normalized by log2 of the number of productive unique TCRs. CD4 or CD8 identity of scalp clones was inferred by cross-referencing scalp TCRbeta sequences with sorted blood CD4 and CD8 repertoires. The immuneACCESS repertoire file appears here via TCRdb, limited to in-frame rearrangements. These files lack a portion of the clones; in checked studies, under half of the deficit traces to unresolved V genes, and the cause of the others is not known. The DNA gave D and trimming, while V, J and clone size come from that table. The sample table contains 190,000 or so clones; only one count was recorded for 45% to 75% of them. Approximately 3.3% of the sample goes to the ten largest clones.

The sample's time point, from its label and the paper: about four weeks on oral tofacitinib. Explained via the paper, the treatment or condition label denotes: oral pan-JAK inhibitor, 5-10 mg twice daily. Peripheral blood and lesional scalp punch biopsies were obtained from patients with alopecia areata. PBMCs were isolated by density centrifugation and stained for CD3, CD4 and CD8, and CD4+ and CD8+ T cells were sorted on a FACSAria. The clonotype comes from a human donor with alopecia areata. Here the chain combines TRBV30 and TRBJ1-3; possibly the D gene is TRBD1, per 6 matching bases. Source: CD4+ T cells sorted from blood, taken at week 4, from a patient treated with tofacitinib. The CDR3 is CAWNGQRQAGTIYF. The DNA sequence follows: TGTGCCTGGAACGGACAGCGACAGGCGGGCACCATATATTTT.